The 13 T cell receptor beta chains given below trace back to one sample, sequenced in a study of blood T cell repertoires in COVID-19 (dated by TCRdb to the early 2020s). Libraries came from the immunoSEQ multiplex PCR assay. This is the immuneACCESS table as TCRdb keeps it, with only in-frame sequences that have V and J called. A part of the clones is gone; compared with another copy, unresolved V genes explain less than half, and the rest is unexplained. For this sample there are about 140,000 clones; less than 90% appear just once. 4.5% to 6% of the sample rests with the top ten. Sequencing was carried out using PBMCs or T cells enriched from blood (not recorded which). Source of these receptors: a man aged 40-49 years with acute COVID-19.

This chain connects TRBV11-2 to TRBJ2-1, with D uncertain. Per the germline V gene, CDR1 is SGHAT and CDR2 is FQNNGV. V lost 4 bases to trimming and J lost 8 bases, with 15 bases between them. CDR3 length equals 14 residues. The CDR3 DNA reads TGTGCCAGCAGCTCTCCACCCAGGCCCTATGAGCAGTTCTTC. This codes for CASSSPPRPYEQFF. The full variable domain, completed using reference TRBV11-2 and TRBJ2-1, is EAGVAQSPRYKIIEKRQSVAFWCNPISGHATLYWYQQILGQGPKLLIQFQNNGVVDDSQLPKDRFSAERLKGVDSTLKIQPAKLEDSAVYLCASSSPPRPYEQFFGPGTRLTVL.

The chain has TRBV27 and TRBJ1-4; tentatively, D is TRBD1 (5 bases). Between the trimmed V and J ends, which lost 5 bases and 3 bases, there was a span of 13 bases. The CDR3 runs to 15 residues. Germline V gene sequence: CDR1 MNHEY, CDR2 SMNVEV (reference sequence). The CDR3 here is CASSPRGVSNEKLFF. CDR3 nucleotide sequence: TGTGCCAGCAGTCCCCGGGGGGTGTCTAATGAAAAACTGTTTTTT.

The chain carries TRBV7-6 and TRBJ2-3, with a weak D call TRBD1 (5 bases). With 5 bases removed from V and 2 bases from J, the gap between germline ends came to 14 bases. The CDR3 runs to 15 residues. In germline, CDR1 is SGHVS, CDR2 FNYEAQ. CDR3: CASSQSPDNTDTQYF. In DNA, the CDR3 is TGTGCCAGCAGCCAGAGCCCGGACAACACAGATACGCAGTATTTT.

V usage is TRBV24-1 and J usage is TRBJ2-3; 11 nucleotides line up with TRBD2. The J segment lost 2 bases and the V segment lost 3 bases, leaving 3 bases of the junction unmatched. This CDR3 spans 16 amino acids. Germline assignment: CDR1 KGHDR and CDR2 SFDVKD. CDR3 residues: CATSDPSGRTTDTQYF. The CDR3, as DNA: TGTGCCACCAGTGATCCTAGCGGGAGGACCACAGATACGCAGTATTTT.

The chain recombines TRBV4-1 with TRBJ2-7, with 8 nucleotides matching TRBD1. The CDR3 has 14 residues. Germline lookup yields CDR1 MGHRA and CDR2 YSYEKL. After removal of 4 bases from V and 3 bases from J, the junction contained 5 bases not matched to a gene. The chain's CDR3 is CASSPIDRGYEQYF. The CDR3 region has the DNA TGCGCCAGCAGCCCTATTGACAGGGGCTACGAGCAGTACTTC.

The J gene is TRBJ1-5, the V gene TRBV6-1, with TRBD1 as a possible D gene (5 bases). V was shortened by 3 bases and J by 3 bases, with 21 bases between the two germline ends. This CDR3 has 18 amino acids. The germline CDR1 and CDR2 sequences are MNHNS and SASEGT. CDR3 sequence reads: CASSEALFERQSNQPQHF. The CDR3 bases are TGTGCCAGCAGTGAGGCGCTGTTTGAGCGACAGTCCAATCAGCCCCAGCATTTT.

The chain links TRBV7-8 to TRBJ2-2, with 8 bases that match TRBD1. CDR1 and CDR2 from the germline V gene are SGHVS and FQNEAQ. The V segment lost 4 bases and the J segment 1 base; nucleotides outside the gene matches: 2. This CDR3 is 15 amino acids long. CDR3 DNA: TGTGCCAGCAGCTCCGGGACAGGGAACACCGGGGAGCTGTTTTTT. Translating it yields CASSSGTGNTGELFF.

The V gene is TRBV30, the J gene TRBJ2-7; D not certain. CDR3 length equals 12 residues. Trimming left V 2 bases short and J 0 bases short, with 5 bases between. Germline CDR1 reads GTSNPN; CDR2 reads SVGIG (reference sequence). The CDR3 region is CAWSQSSYEQYF. For the CDR3, the DNA is TGTGCCTGGAGTCAGTCCTCCTACGAGCAGTACTTC.

V gene TRBV7-9 combines with J gene TRBJ1-1, with D unclear. Trimming stripped 3 bases from V and 1 base from J, with 6 bases between. Germline V gene sequence: CDR1 SEHNR, CDR2 FQNEAQ (reference sequence). This CDR3 has 13 residues. The CDR3 protein is CASSFSSNTEAFF. The CDR3 nucleotides are TGTGCCAGCAGCTTTTCTTCGAACACTGAAGCTTTCTTT.

The chain joins TRBV28 to TRBJ1-5, with D tentatively TRBD1 (6 bases). V lost 3 bases, J lost 6 bases, and 15 bases lay in between. The V gene's germline CDR1 is MDHEN and CDR2 SYDVKM. There are 15 residues in the CDR3. Here the CDR3 DNA reads TGTGCCAGCAGTTTCGGCACAGGGACCGTTCAGCCCCAGCATTTT. Residues: CASSFGTGTVQPQHF.

This chain uses TRBV28 with TRBJ2-1; D gene unclear. V was trimmed by 2 bases and J by 10 bases, leaving 6 bases between them. This CDR3 has 11 residues. CDR1 MDHEN and CDR2 SYDVKM come from the germline V gene. The CDR3 here is CASSLIQEQFF. In nucleotides, the CDR3 is TGTGCCAGCAGTTTAATACAGGAGCAGTTCTTC.

The chain links TRBV18 to TRBJ1-1, with D possibly TRBD1 on 5 matching bases. Germline lookup yields CDR1 KGHSH and CDR2 LQKENI. Between the trimmed V and J ends, which lost 3 bases and 3 bases, there was a span of 20 bases. The CDR3 has 17 amino acids. Written as DNA, the CDR3 is TGTGCCAGCTCACCGGTAGGGACTGCTCGACCAGACACTGAAGCTTTCTTT. It codes for CASSPVGTARPDTEAFF.

This clone was seen a single time. The chain recombines TRBV5-5 with TRBJ2-2, with 7 positions matching TRBD1. This CDR3 region has 16 residues. The germline gives CDR1 SGHKS, CDR2 YYEKEE (reference sequence). J was trimmed by 1 base and V by 1 base; bases with no gene match: 4. The CDR3 loop reads CASSLRQGLNTGELFF. The CDR3, as DNA: TGTGCCAGCAGCTTGAGACAGGGATTGAACACCGGGGAGCTGTTTTTT.